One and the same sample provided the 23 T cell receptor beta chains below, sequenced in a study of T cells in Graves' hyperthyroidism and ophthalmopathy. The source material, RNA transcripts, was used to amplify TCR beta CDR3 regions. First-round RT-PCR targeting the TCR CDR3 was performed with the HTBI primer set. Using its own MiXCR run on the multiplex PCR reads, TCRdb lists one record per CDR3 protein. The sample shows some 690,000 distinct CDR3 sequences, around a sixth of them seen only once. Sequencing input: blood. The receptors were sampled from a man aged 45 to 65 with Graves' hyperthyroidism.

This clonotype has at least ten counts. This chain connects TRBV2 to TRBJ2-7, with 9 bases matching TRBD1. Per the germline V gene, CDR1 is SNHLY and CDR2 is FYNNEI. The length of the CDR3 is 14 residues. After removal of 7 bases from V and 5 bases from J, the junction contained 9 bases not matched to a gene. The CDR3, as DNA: TGTGCCAGCAAGGGAGGACAGGGGATCGACGAGCAGTACTTC. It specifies CASKGGQGIDEQYF.

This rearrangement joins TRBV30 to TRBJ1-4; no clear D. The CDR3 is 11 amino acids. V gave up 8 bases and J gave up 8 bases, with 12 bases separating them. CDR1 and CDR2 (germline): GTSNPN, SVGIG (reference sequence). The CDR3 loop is CAGSVSEKLFF. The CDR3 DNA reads TGTGCCGGTTCTGTTTCGGAAAAACTGTTTTTT.

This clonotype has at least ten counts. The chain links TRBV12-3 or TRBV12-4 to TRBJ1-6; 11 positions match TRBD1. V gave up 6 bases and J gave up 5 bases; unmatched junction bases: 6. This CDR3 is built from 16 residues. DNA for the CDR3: TGTGCCAGCAGCCTGGACAGGGGGCAAGATAATTCACCCCTCCACTTT. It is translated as CASSLDRGQDNSPLHF.

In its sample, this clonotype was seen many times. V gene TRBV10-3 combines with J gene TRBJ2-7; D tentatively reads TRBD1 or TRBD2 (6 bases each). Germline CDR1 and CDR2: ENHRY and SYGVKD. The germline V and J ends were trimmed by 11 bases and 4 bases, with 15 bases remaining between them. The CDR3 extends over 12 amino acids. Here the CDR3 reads CALGGTQYEQYF. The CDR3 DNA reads TGTGCCCTAGGGGGGACACAATACGAGCAGTACTTC.

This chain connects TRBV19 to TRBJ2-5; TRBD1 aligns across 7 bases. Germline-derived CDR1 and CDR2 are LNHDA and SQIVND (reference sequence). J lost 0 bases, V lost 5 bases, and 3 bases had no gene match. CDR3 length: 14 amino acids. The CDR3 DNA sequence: TGTGCCAGTAGTTTCAGGGGGTACCAAGAGACCCAGTACTTC. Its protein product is CASSFRGYQETQYF.

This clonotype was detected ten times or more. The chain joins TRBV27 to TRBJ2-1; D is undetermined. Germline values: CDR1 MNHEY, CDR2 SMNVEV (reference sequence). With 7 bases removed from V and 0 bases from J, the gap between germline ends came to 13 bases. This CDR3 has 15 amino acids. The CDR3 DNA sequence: TGTGCCAGCACCCCCCCCGGTAGCTCCTACAATGAGCAGTTCTTC. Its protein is CASTPPGSSYNEQFF.

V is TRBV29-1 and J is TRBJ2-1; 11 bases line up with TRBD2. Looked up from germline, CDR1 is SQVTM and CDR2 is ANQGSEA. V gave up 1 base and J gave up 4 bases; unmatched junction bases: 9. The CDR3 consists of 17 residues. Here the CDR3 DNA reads TGCAGCGTTGAAGGGGATAGCGGGAGGGCCTTTTACAATGAGCAGTTCTTC. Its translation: CSVEGDSGRAFYNEQFF.

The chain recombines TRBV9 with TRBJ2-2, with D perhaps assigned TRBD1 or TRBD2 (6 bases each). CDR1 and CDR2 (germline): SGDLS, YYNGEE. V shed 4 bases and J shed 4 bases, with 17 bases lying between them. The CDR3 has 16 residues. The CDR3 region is CASSTHGGITTGELFF. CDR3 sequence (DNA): TGTGCCAGCAGCACCCACGGGGGCATCACCACCGGGGAGCTGTTTTTT.

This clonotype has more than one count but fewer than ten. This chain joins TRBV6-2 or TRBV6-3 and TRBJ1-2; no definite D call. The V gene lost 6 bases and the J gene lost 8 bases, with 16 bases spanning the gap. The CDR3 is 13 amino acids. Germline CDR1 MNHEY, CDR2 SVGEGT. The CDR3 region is CASRVDASSGYTF. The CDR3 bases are TGTGCCAGCAGGGTGGACGCCTCCAGCGGCTACACCTTC.

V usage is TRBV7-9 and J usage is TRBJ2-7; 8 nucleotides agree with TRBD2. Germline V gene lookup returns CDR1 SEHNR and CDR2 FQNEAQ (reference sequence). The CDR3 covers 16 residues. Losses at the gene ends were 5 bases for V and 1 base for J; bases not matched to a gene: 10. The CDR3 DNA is TGTGCCAGCAGCCCGCAAAGCGGGAGCCCTTCCTACGAGCAGTACTTC. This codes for CASSPQSGSPSYEQYF. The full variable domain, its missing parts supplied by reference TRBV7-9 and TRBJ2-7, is DTGVSQNPRHKITKRGQNVTFRCDPISEHNRLYWYRQTLGQGPEFLTYFQNEAQLEKSRLLSDRFSAERPKGSFSTLEIQRTEQGDSAMYLCASSPQSGSPSYEQYFGPGTRLTVT.

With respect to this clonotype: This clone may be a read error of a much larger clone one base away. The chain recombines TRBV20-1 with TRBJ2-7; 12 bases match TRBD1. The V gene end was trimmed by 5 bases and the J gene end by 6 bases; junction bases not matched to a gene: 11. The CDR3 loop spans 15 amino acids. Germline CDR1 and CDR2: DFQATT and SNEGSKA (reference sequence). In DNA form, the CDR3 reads TGCAGTGCTCGCTCCGGGACAGGGGGCCCGTTCGAGCAGTACTTC. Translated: CSARSGTGGPFEQYF.

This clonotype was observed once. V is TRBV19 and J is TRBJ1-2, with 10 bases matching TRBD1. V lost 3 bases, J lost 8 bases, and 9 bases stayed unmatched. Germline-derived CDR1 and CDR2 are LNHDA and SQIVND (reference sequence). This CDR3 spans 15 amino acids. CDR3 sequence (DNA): TGTGCCAGTAGTATTCAGGTGGGGACAGGGGACGGCTACACCTTC. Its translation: CASSIQVGTGDGYTF. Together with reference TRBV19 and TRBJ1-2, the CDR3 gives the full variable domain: DGGITQSPKYLFRKEGQNVTLSCEQNLNHDAMYWYRQDPGQGLRLIYYSQIVNDFQKGDIAEGYSVSREKKESFPLTVTSAQKNPTAFYLCASSIQVGTGDGYTFGSGTRLTVV.

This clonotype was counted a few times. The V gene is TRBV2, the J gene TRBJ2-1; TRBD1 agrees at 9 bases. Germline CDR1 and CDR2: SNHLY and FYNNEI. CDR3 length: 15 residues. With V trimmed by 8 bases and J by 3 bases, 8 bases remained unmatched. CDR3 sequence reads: CASGPGTGSYNEQFF. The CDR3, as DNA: TGTGCCAGCGGACCCGGGACAGGGAGCTACAATGAGCAGTTCTTC.

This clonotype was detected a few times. The CDR3 nucleotides are TGTGCCAGCAGTTACCGGGAGGGCCTCGGAAACGAGCAGTACTTC. Its translation: CASSYREGLGNEQYF. The genes are TRBV6-5 and TRBJ2-7, with 8 bases matching TRBD2. The CDR3 is made up of 15 amino acids. Germline CDR1 reads MNHEY; CDR2 reads SVGAGI. V dropped 2 bases and J dropped 5; count of bases not matched to a gene: 8.

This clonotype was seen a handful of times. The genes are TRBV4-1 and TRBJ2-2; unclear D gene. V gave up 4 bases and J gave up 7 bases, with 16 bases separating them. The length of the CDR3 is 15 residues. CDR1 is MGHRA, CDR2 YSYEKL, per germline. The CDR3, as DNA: TGCGCCAGCAGCCGGCCCCTTCTGCGTGACGGGGAGCTGTTTTTT. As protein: CASSRPLLRDGELFF.

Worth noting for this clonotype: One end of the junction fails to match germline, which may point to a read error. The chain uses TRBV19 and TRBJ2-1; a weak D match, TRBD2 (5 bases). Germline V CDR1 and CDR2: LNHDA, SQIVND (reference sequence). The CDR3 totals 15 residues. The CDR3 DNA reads TGTGCCAGTAGTATAGGACTAAATTCCTACAGTGAGCAGTTCTTC. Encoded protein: CASSIGLNSYSEQFF.

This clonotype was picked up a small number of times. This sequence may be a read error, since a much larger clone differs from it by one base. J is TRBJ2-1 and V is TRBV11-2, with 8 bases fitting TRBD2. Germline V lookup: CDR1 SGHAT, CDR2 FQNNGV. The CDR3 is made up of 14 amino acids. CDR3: CANSYVAGNNEQFF. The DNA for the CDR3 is TGTGCCAACAGCTATGTAGCGGGAAACAATGAGCAGTTCTTC.

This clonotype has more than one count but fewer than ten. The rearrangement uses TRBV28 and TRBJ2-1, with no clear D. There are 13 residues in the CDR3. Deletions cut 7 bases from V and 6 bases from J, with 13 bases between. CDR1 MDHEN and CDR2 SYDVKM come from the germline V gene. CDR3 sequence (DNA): TGTGCCAGCACCTTCTCATGGGTCAATGAGCAGTTCTTC. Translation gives CASTFSWVNEQFF.

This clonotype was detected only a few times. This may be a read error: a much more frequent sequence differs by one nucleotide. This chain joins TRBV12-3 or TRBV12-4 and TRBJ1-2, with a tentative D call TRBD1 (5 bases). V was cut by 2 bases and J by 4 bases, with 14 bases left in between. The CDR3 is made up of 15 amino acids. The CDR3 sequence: CASSLFAGAPYGYTF. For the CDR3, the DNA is TGTGCCAGCAGTTTATTCGCCGGGGCCCCCTATGGCTACACCTTC.

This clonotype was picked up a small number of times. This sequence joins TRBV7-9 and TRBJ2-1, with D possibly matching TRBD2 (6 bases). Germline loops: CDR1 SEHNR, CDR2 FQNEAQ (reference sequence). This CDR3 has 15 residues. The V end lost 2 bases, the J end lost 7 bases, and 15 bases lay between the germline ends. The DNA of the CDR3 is TGTGCCAGCAGCTTAATCTACGGGAGTCTGAATGAGCAGTTCTTC. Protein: CASSLIYGSLNEQFF.

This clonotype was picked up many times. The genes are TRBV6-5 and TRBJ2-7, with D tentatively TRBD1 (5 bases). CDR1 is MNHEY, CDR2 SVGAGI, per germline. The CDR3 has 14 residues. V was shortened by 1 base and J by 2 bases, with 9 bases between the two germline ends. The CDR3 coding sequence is TGTGCCAGCAGTTACTTTGAAGGGGCCTACGAGCAGTACTTC. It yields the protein CASSYFEGAYEQYF.

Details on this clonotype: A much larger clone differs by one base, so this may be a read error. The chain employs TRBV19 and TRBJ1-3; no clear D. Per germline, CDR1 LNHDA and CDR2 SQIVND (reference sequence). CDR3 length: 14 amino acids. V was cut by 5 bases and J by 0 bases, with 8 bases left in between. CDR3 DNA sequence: TGTGCCAGTAGTCCCTACGGCTCTGGAAACACCATATATTTT. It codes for CASSPYGSGNTIYF.

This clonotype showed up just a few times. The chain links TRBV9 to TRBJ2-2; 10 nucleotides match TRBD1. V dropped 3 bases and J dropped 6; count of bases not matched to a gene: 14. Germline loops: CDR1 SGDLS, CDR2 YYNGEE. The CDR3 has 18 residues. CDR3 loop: CASSAGVGTGDPSGELFF. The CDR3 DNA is TGTGCCAGCAGCGCCGGAGTGGGGACAGGGGATCCTTCCGGGGAGCTGTTTTTT.